This is a list of T cell receptor beta chains from one sample in a study of cytomegalovirus exposure and HLA in healthy donors. Method: immunoSEQ multiplex PCR; TCRdb's copy keeps in-frame clones and lacks some. The table lists just over 95,000 clones, around 80% of them singletons, with 8% to 9% in the top ten. Sequenced sample: PBMCs. The receptors here all came from a human donor in good health. CDR3s include the opening cysteine and the closing phenylalanine or tryptophan.

v_gene	j_gene	CDR3aa
TRBV29-1	TRBJ2-1	CSVEEARSQFF
TRBV19	TRBJ1-2	CASSPRGTNYGYTF
TRBV4-3	TRBJ2-7	CASSQVISGTYEQYF
TRBV2	TRBJ2-3	CASSEALLGYFTDTQYF
TRBV7-9	TRBJ2-5	CASDTTKPVGLAGKETQYF
TRBV19	TRBJ1-5	CASSIGGNQPQHF
TRBV18	TRBJ2-7	CASSRSTDSYEQYF
TRBV4-3	-	CASSQDWGDRAIYEQYF
TRBV5-1	TRBJ2-1	CASSTAAGGAGLWQFF
TRBV5-4	TRBJ2-7	CASSRAGTYEQYF
TRBV6-5	TRBJ1-4	CASGRGGQTDEKLFF
TRBV30	TRBJ2-6	CAWSEGPGDTSGANVLTF
TRBV19	TRBJ2-5	CASTPNPGGRETQYF
TRBV11-2	TRBJ2-7	CASSLVAGGTYEQYF
TRBV2	TRBJ1-2	CASSEARGAIHYGYTF
TRBV19	TRBJ2-5	CASSTSGRVPETQYF
TRBV27	TRBJ1-1	CASSFLGGTNTEAFF
TRBV14	TRBJ2-7	CASSQERILGDRVNEQYF
TRBV7-2	TRBJ2-3	CASSKISRDTDTQYF
TRBV10-3	TRBJ2-3	CAIEGTSGSSAQYF
TRBV19	TRBJ2-7	CASSYTNSYEQYF
TRBV7-9	TRBJ2-1	CASSATGLYNEQFF
TRBV7-8	TRBJ1-6	CASSLWQGANSPLHF
TRBV6-5	TRBJ2-7	CASSYGQLGSYEQYF
TRBV2	TRBJ1-6	CASRMTDSNNSPLHF
TRBV9	TRBJ2-3	CASSVTGTGADTQYF
TRBV5-1	TRBJ1-1	CASSLNRGRGTEAFF
TRBV5-4	TRBJ1-1	CASSLEGMNTEAFF